Listed below are T cell receptor beta chains from one sample, sequenced in a study of blood T cell repertoires in COVID-19. The data were produced by immunoSEQ multiplex PCR, yet TCRdb's version contains in-frame clones alone and is incomplete. The repertoire includes under 250,000 clones, about 85% of them detected once, and under 0.9% sits in the top ten. Sequencing input: peripheral blood. The receptors originated from a man in his forties with acute or convalescent COVID-19. Each CDR3 is given with its conserved first and last residue. D genes are given only for firm matches.

d_call: TRBD1
j_call: TRBJ2-3
v_call: TRBV29-1
cdr3_aa: CSVEDIWDRDGNTQYF
cdr3_nt: TGCAGCGTTGAAGATATTTGGGACAGGGATGGCAATACGCAGTATTTT

d_call: NA
j_call: TRBJ1-1
v_call: TRBV19
cdr3_aa: CASSSTRGTEAFF
cdr3_nt: TGTGCCAGTAGTTCTACGCGGGGCACTGAAGCTTTCTTT

d_call: TRBD2
j_call: TRBJ2-1
v_call: TRBV7-8
cdr3_aa: CASSLEGLAYNEQFF
cdr3_nt: TGTGCCAGCAGCTTAGAGGGACTAGCCTACAATGAGCAGTTCTTC

d_call: NA
j_call: TRBJ1-2
v_call: TRBV19
cdr3_aa: CASSISLGGYTF
cdr3_nt: TGTGCCAGTAGTATAAGTCTTGGCGGCTACACCTTC

d_call: TRBD2
j_call: TRBJ2-2
v_call: TRBV29-1
cdr3_aa: CSVEDSGLAGGELFF
cdr3_nt: TGCAGCGTTGAAGACTCCGGACTAGCGGGCGGGGAGCTGTTTTTT

d_call: TRBD2
j_call: TRBJ2-2
v_call: TRBV14
cdr3_aa: CASSHPGLATQYDTGELFF
cdr3_nt: TGTGCCAGCAGCCACCCTGGACTAGCGACTCAGTACGATACCGGGGAGCTGTTTTTT

d_call: TRBD1
j_call: TRBJ2-2
v_call: TRBV24-1
cdr3_aa: CATTPGQGYTGELFF
cdr3_nt: TGTGCCACCACGCCGGGACAGGGGTACACCGGGGAGCTGTTTTTT

d_call: TRBD1
j_call: TRBJ1-5
v_call: TRBV6-5
cdr3_aa: CASSPGQVNQPQHF
cdr3_nt: TGTGCCAGCAGTCCCGGACAGGTCAATCAGCCCCAGCATTTT

d_call: NA
j_call: TRBJ2-7
v_call: TRBV19
cdr3_aa: CASSLLGEHEQYF
cdr3_nt: TGTGCCAGTAGCCTTCTAGGTGAACACGAGCAGTACTTC

d_call: NA
j_call: TRBJ2-5
v_call: TRBV5-1
cdr3_aa: CASSLEGPLGGGETQYF
cdr3_nt: TGCGCCAGCAGCTTGGAAGGGCCCTTGGGGGGAGGTGAGACCCAGTACTTC

d_call: NA
j_call: TRBJ2-1
v_call: TRBV19
cdr3_aa: CASSKRSSNEQFF
cdr3_nt: TGTGCCAGTAGTAAACGGTCCTCCAATGAGCAGTTCTTC

d_call: TRBD2
j_call: TRBJ2-7
v_call: TRBV7-2
cdr3_aa: CASSLEGGLAGLYEQYF
cdr3_nt: TGTGCCAGCAGCTTAGAGGGAGGACTAGCGGGCCTCTACGAGCAGTACTTC

d_call: NA
j_call: TRBJ1-6
v_call: TRBV5-5
cdr3_aa: CASTPLIGGSYNSPLHF
cdr3_nt: TGTGCCAGCACCCCTTTAATCGGGGGCTCCTATAATTCACCCCTCCACTTT

d_call: TRBD1
j_call: TRBJ1-3
v_call: TRBV7-6
cdr3_aa: CASRDRGQSGNTIYF
cdr3_nt: TGTGCCAGCAGGGACAGGGGGCAGTCAGGAAACACCATATATTTT

d_call: TRBD2
j_call: TRBJ2-5
v_call: TRBV25-1
cdr3_aa: CASSEWGREGETQYF
cdr3_nt: TGTGCCAGCAGTGAGTGGGGACGGGAGGGGGAGACCCAGTACTTC

d_call: NA
j_call: TRBJ1-5
v_call: TRBV7-8
cdr3_aa: CASSLGRGGNQPQHF
cdr3_nt: TGTGCCAGCAGCTTAGGCAGAGGGGGAAATCAGCCCCAGCATTTT

d_call: NA
j_call: TRBJ2-3
v_call: TRBV13
cdr3_aa: CASSPRHTSTDTQYF
cdr3_nt: TGTGCCAGCAGCCCCCGCCATACTAGCACAGATACGCAGTATTTT

d_call: NA
j_call: TRBJ1-5
v_call: TRBV15
cdr3_aa: CATSPRVNQPQHF
cdr3_nt: TGTGCCACCAGCCCCAGGGTCAATCAGCCCCAGCATTTT

d_call: TRBD2
j_call: TRBJ2-1
v_call: TRBV18
cdr3_aa: CASSPMAGGRNEQFF
cdr3_nt: TGTGCCAGCTCACCAATGGCGGGAGGGAGAAATGAGCAGTTCTTC

d_call: NA
j_call: TRBJ2-2
v_call: TRBV7-2
cdr3_aa: CASSLGRDTGELFF
cdr3_nt: TGTGCCAGCAGCTTAGGGCGGGACACCGGGGAGCTGTTTTTT

d_call: NA
j_call: TRBJ2-2
v_call: TRBV6-1
cdr3_aa: CASSDRNTGELFF
cdr3_nt: TGTGCCAGCAGTGACAGGAACACCGGGGAGCTGTTTTTT

d_call: TRBD1
j_call: TRBJ1-1
v_call: TRBV29-1
cdr3_aa: CSVLNSGTGVTEAFF
cdr3_nt: TGCAGCGTGCTTAACTCCGGGACAGGGGTCACTGAAGCTTTCTTT

d_call: TRBD1
j_call: TRBJ2-7
v_call: TRBV5-6
cdr3_aa: CASSFRTGGRTYEQYF
cdr3_nt: TGTGCCAGCAGCTTTCGGACAGGGGGCCGAACCTACGAGCAGTACTTC

d_call: TRBD1
j_call: TRBJ1-6
v_call: TRBV5-3
cdr3_aa: CARSSTTGNNSPLHF
cdr3_nt: TGTGCCAGAAGCTCTACGACAGGGAATAATTCACCCCTCCACTTT

d_call: TRBD2
j_call: TRBJ2-7
v_call: TRBV9
cdr3_aa: CASSAVAGEEEQYF
cdr3_nt: TGTGCCAGCAGCGCCGTAGCGGGAGAAGAAGAGCAGTACTTC

d_call: TRBD2
j_call: TRBJ2-1
v_call: TRBV7-2
cdr3_aa: CASSPGTSGGAYNEQFF
cdr3_nt: TGTGCCAGCAGCCCGGGGACTAGCGGGGGGGCCTACAATGAGCAGTTCTTC

d_call: NA
j_call: TRBJ2-7
v_call: TRBV9
cdr3_aa: CASSVDGLRSYEQYF
cdr3_nt: TGTGCCAGCAGCGTAGATGGACTGCGCTCCTACGAGCAGTACTTC

d_call: NA
j_call: TRBJ2-5
v_call: TRBV6-2/TRBV6-3
cdr3_aa: CASSGQGLGGETQYF
cdr3_nt: TGTGCCAGCAGTGGCCAGGGACTTGGCGGCGAGACCCAGTACTTC

d_call: TRBD1
j_call: TRBJ1-2
v_call: TRBV5-1
cdr3_aa: CASSLAPGQSYYGYTF
cdr3_nt: TGCGCCAGCAGCTTGGCGCCGGGACAGTCCTACTATGGCTACACCTTC